Sequencing of this T cell receptor beta chain was carried out in a study of T cells in Graves' hyperthyroidism and ophthalmopathy. Regarding the study as a whole: It was a median roughly six months before onset that the model predicted ophthalmopathy. Ophthalmopathy and stable hyperthyroidism were separated by a 13 V-J model. Most thyroid clonotypes expanded above 0.001 appeared in blood too.

With regard to this clonotype: Its matching antigen is unknown.

This sample holds PBMCs from roughly 10 ml fresh peripheral blood. Germline V gene sequence: CDR1 SGDLS, CDR2 YYNGEE. Trimming stripped 4 bases from V and 0 bases from J, with 16 bases between. The CDR3 consists of 16 residues. RNA transcripts provided the source from which TCR beta CDR3 regions were amplified. The primer set for the first-round RT-PCR of the TCR CDR3 was HTBI. TCRdb reanalysed the multiplex PCR reads using MiXCR and keeps one entry per CDR3 protein. The table includes approximately 740,000 distinct CDR3 sequences, approximately 14% detected once. The sequenced sample consisted of blood. The rearrangement joins TRBV9 to TRBJ1-2, with D perhaps matching TRBD1 (5 bases). The clonotype was recovered from a woman aged 18 to 35 with Graves' hyperthyroidism. Here the CDR3 DNA reads TGTGCCAGCAGCCTTCTTGACAGAGCTTCTAACTATGGCTACACCTTC. Translated, it gives CASSLLDRASNYGYTF.